The 32 T cell receptor beta chains presented below share a single source sample, sequenced in a study of T cell repertoires in aging, cancer and after chemotherapy. Peripheral blood genomic DNA, not sorted cells or RNA, was the template. A mixed TRB-A/B primer pool amplified rearranged TRB by multiplex touch-down PCR. TCRdb used MiXCR to reprocess the multiplex PCR reads, holding one entry per CDR3 protein. The sample yields thousands of distinct CDR3 sequences, around 50% seen once. Sequencing used blood. The receptors come from a human donor with a solid tumor.

The V call is TRBV19, the J call TRBJ2-4, with 15 bases fitting TRBD2. The DNA matches TRBJ2-1 better at its end, which makes the J call doubtful. This CDR3 has 17 residues. Germline V gene lookup returns CDR1 LNHDA and CDR2 SQIVND (reference sequence). The CDR3 DNA follows: TGTGCCAGTAGTATACCCGGACTAGCGGGAGGGTACAATGAGCAGTTCTTC. It encodes CASSIPGLAGGYNEQFF.

The chain is built from TRBV12-3 or TRBV12-4 and TRBJ2-7; D is uncertain. The CDR3 covers 12 residues. Deletions cut 5 bases from V and 8 bases from J, with 13 bases between. The CDR3 spells CASSKDINQQYF. CDR3 in DNA: TGTGCCAGCAGTAAGGATATCAACCAGCAGTACTTC.

The CDR3 spells CASSLIRVSGELFF. DNA for the CDR3: TGTGCCAGCAGCTTGATCCGGGTGTCCGGGGAGCTGTTTTTT. The chain is built from TRBV28 and TRBJ2-2; D unclear. The CDR3 consists of 14 residues. In germline, CDR1 is MDHEN, CDR2 SYDVKM. Trimming cost V 6 bases and J 6 bases, with 14 bases left between them.

The chain couples TRBV4-1 to TRBJ1-3; D call uncertain. This CDR3 has 15 amino acids. Germline CDR1 and CDR2: MGHRA and YSYEKL. V gave up 2 bases and J gave up 4 bases, with 12 bases separating them. CDR3 amino acids: CASSQFGVLGNTIYF. CDR3 in DNA: TGCGCCAGCAGCCAATTCGGGGTTTTAGGAAACACCATATATTTT.

J is TRBJ2-2 and V is TRBV5-4; unclear D gene. CDR1 and CDR2 from the germline V gene are SGHNT and YYREEE (reference sequence). The CDR3 runs 15 residues. Trimming removed 0 bases from V and 4 bases from J, with 10 bases in between. CDR3 residues: CASSLEAVLTGELFF. The CDR3 DNA reads as TGTGCCAGCAGCTTGGAGGCAGTACTCACCGGGGAGCTGTTTTTT. Variable domain in full (rest from reference TRBV5-4 and TRBJ2-2): ETGVTQSPTHLIKTRGQQVTLRCSSQSGHNTVSWYQQALGQGPQFIFQYYREEENGRGNFPPRFSGLQFPNYSSELNVNALELDDSALYLCASSLEAVLTGELFFGEGSRLTVL.

The V and J genes are TRBV11-2 and TRBJ2-7; D is ambiguous. Deletions cut 3 bases from V and 2 bases from J, with 8 bases between. The CDR3 is 13 residues long. Germline V CDR1 and CDR2: SGHAT, FQNNGV. The CDR3 loop reads CASSFSTTYEQYF. The CDR3 DNA reads TGTGCCAGCAGCTTTAGTACTACCTACGAGCAGTACTTC.

A single count supports this clonotype. The chain joins TRBV6-1 to TRBJ1-5; D unclear. The CDR3 contains 16 residues. Trimming pared 5 bases from V and 2 bases from J, leaving 16 bases between. Germline V gives CDR1 MNHNS, CDR2 SASEGT. CDR3 sequence: CASSYQRAGGNQPQHF. The CDR3 region has the DNA TGTGCCAGCAGTTACCAAAGGGCAGGCGGCAATCAGCCCCAGCATTTT.

In this sample, this clonotype turned up a few times. The chain has TRBV30 and TRBJ2-7; D gene unclear. CDR3 length: 13 amino acids. Germline loops: CDR1 GTSNPN, CDR2 SVGIG (reference sequence). Trimming removed 0 bases at V and 1 base at J, with 7 bases between. CDR3 coding DNA: TGTGCCTGGAGTGTACATAGATCCTACGAGCAGTACTTC. This gives the protein CAWSVHRSYEQYF.

This chain joins TRBV23-1 and TRBJ2-5; weak D call: TRBD2 (6 bases). TRBV23-1 falls under the ORF class, with uncertain function. The ends were cut back, 0 bases at V and 1 base at J, with 9 bases in the middle. CDR3 length: 15 residues. CDR3 protein: CASSQSGRGQETQYF. DNA for the CDR3: TGCGCCAGCAGTCAATCGGGGCGGGGCCAAGAGACCCAGTACTTC.

The V call is TRBV7-9, the J call TRBJ2-7, with 7 bases lining up with TRBD1. V lost 2 bases, J lost 4 bases, and 14 bases stayed unmatched. This CDR3 contains 17 residues. Germline V CDR1 and CDR2: SEHNR, FQNEAQ (reference sequence). The CDR3 protein is CASSLSNRDRERYEQYF. The CDR3 DNA follows: TGTGCCAGCAGCTTATCGAACCGGGACAGAGAACGTTACGAGCAGTACTTC.

A few counts support this clonotype. V gene TRBV20-1 combines with J gene TRBJ2-7; 8 positions agree with TRBD2. J was trimmed by 4 bases and V by 5 bases; bases with no gene match: 13. The germline V gene has CDR1 DFQATT and CDR2 SNEGSKA (reference sequence). This CDR3 region has 15 residues. The CDR3 region is CSASSLGLAAYEQYF. The CDR3 bases are TGCAGTGCTTCGAGCCTCGGACTAGCTGCTTACGAGCAGTACTTC.

J is TRBJ1-3 and V is TRBV15; D gene unclear. The CDR3 extends over 14 amino acids. Germline V CDR1 and CDR2: LNHNV, YYDKDF (reference sequence). The V and J ends lost 2 bases and 0 bases respectively, with 5 bases between them. In nucleotides, the CDR3 is TGTGCCACCAGCAGAACAGTCTCTGGAAACACCATATATTTT. Protein sequence: CATSRTVSGNTIYF.

This clonotype came up a few times. V gene TRBV14 combines with J gene TRBJ1-4, with TRBD1 matching 10 bases. The V and J ends lost 4 bases and 5 bases, in that order; junction bases with no gene match: 4. The germline gives CDR1 SGHDN, CDR2 FVKESK. The CDR3 extends over 15 amino acids. In nucleotides, the CDR3 is TGTGCCAGCAGCCCGTTGGGACAGGGGAATGAAAAACTGTTTTTT. It yields the protein CASSPLGQGNEKLFF.

V usage is TRBV19 and J usage is TRBJ2-7, with a tentative D call TRBD2 (5 bases). Germline V gene sequence: CDR1 LNHDA, CDR2 SQIVND (reference sequence). CDR3 size: 15 residues. The V end was cut by 5 bases, the J end by 0 bases, with 14 bases between. CDR3 region: CASSSLEGVSYEQYF. The CDR3 nucleotides are TGTGCCAGTAGTTCCCTTGAGGGAGTCTCCTACGAGCAGTACTTC.

This clonotype was seen a handful of times. The chain links TRBV5-1 to TRBJ2-7; 7 bases match TRBD2. The trim removed 1 base at V and 4 bases at J, leaving 2 bases unmatched. Germline values: CDR1 SGHRS, CDR2 YFSETQ. The CDR3 is 13 amino acids. Written as DNA, the CDR3 is TGCGCCAGCAGCTTGCCTAGCGGATACGAGCAGTACTTC. Residues: CASSLPSGYEQYF.

This chain links TRBV19 with TRBJ1-5; TRBD1 matches at 7 bases. Germline loops: CDR1 LNHDA, CDR2 SQIVND (reference sequence). V shed 5 bases and J 5 bases; nucleotides not matched to a gene: 6. This CDR3 is 14 amino acids long. CDR3 sequence (DNA): TGTGCCAGTAGTCCCAGGGGGGGCGATCAGCCCCAGCATTTT. The encoded protein is CASSPRGGDQPQHF.

This clonotype was observed a few times. The chain couples TRBV21-1 to TRBJ1-1. TRBV21-1 is an annotated pseudogene. The CDR3 runs to 16 residues. Here the CDR3 DNA reads TGTGCCAGCAGCCCTTCGGAGGGGTGGTCGAACACTGAAGCTTTCTTT. Translated, it gives CASSPSEGWSNTEAFF.

The rearrangement links TRBV4-1 to TRBJ2-5; weak D call: TRBD1 (5 bases). The CDR3 runs to 16 residues. Germline V CDR1 and CDR2: MGHRA, YSYEKL. Trimming left V 0 bases short and J 5 bases short, with 16 bases between. CDR3 nucleotides: TGCGCCAGCAGCCAAGATCAAGGGGCCTGGTGGGAGACCCAGTACTTC. Its protein is CASSQDQGAWWETQYF.

This clonotype was recorded a few times. The chain uses TRBV10-3 and TRBJ2-7; D possibly uses TRBD1 or TRBD2 (5 bases each). CDR1 and CDR2 (germline): ENHRY, SYGVKD. The germline V and J ends were trimmed by 4 bases and 10 bases, with 17 bases remaining between them. The CDR3 consists of 13 residues. As DNA, the CDR3 is TGTGCCATCAGTGGCCGGGACCCTGGGGAACAGTACTTC. Encoded protein: CAISGRDPGEQYF.

This chain uses TRBV7-2 with TRBJ2-1; 12 positions match TRBD2. V shed 5 bases and J 8 bases; nucleotides not matched to a gene: 7. Germline lookup yields CDR1 SGHTA and CDR2 FQGNSA. There are 15 residues in the CDR3. The DNA of the CDR3 is TGTGCCAGCAGCGCGACTAGCGGGAGTGGCTATGAGCAGTTCTTC. The encoded protein is CASSATSGSGYEQFF.

This clonotype was counted once. The rearrangement joins TRBV13 to TRBJ1-1, with TRBD1 as a possible D gene (6 bases). This CDR3 is built from 16 residues. V lost 5 bases and J 3 bases, leaving 19 bases between the germline ends. Germline V lookup: CDR1 PRHDT, CDR2 FYEKMQ (reference sequence). For the CDR3, the DNA is TGTGCCAGCAGCCCAGAGGGGGGCGGTTTGGACACTGAAGCTTTCTTT. It yields the protein CASSPEGGGLDTEAFF.

The chain uses TRBV6-4 and TRBJ2-1; TRBD2 might be the D (6 bases). V was trimmed by 4 bases and J by 4 bases, leaving 14 bases between them. CDR3 size: 15 residues. CDR1 and CDR2 from the germline V gene are MRHNA and SNTAGT. The DNA for the CDR3 is TGTGCCAGCAGTGCGGGACTCCATAGATACAATGAGCAGTTCTTC. This translates into CASSAGLHRYNEQFF.

V and J are TRBV11-2 and TRBJ2-3; 12 nucleotides align to TRBD2. This CDR3 is 16 amino acids long. Germline assignment: CDR1 SGHAT and CDR2 FQNNGV. Losses at the gene ends were 3 bases for V and 6 bases for J; bases not matched to a gene: 7. The CDR3 sequence is CASSLDLAGGPDTQYF. The CDR3 DNA sequence: TGTGCCAGCAGCTTGGATCTAGCGGGAGGGCCGGATACGCAGTATTTT.

V usage is TRBV20-1 and J usage is TRBJ2-2; 8 bases are shared with TRBD2. The CDR3 covers 17 residues. Unmatched junction bases numbered 13, after V lost 3 bases and J lost 4 bases. Germline V gene sequence: CDR1 DFQATT, CDR2 SNEGSKA (reference sequence). The CDR3: CSARAAGGQLITGELFF. CDR3 sequence (DNA): TGCAGTGCTAGGGCGGCGGGAGGACAGCTAATCACCGGGGAGCTGTTTTTT.

CDR3 coding DNA: TGTGCCAGCAGTTACTCGATTCAGTCGGGTGCGCGACAGGAAAGCAATCAGCCCCAGCATTTT. Protein product: CASSYSIQSGARQESNQPQHF. The J gene is TRBJ1-5, the V gene TRBV6-5, with D possibly being TRBD1 (6 bases). The CDR3 covers 21 residues. The V gene lost 0 bases and the J gene lost 1 base, with 25 bases spanning the gap. Germline V gives CDR1 MNHEY, CDR2 SVGAGI.

The chain couples TRBV13 to TRBJ1-1, with unresolved D. The CDR3 loop spans 13 amino acids. The germline V gene encodes CDR1 PRHDT and CDR2 FYEKMQ (reference sequence). V lost 3 bases, J lost 1 base, and 6 bases lay in between. The CDR3 sequence is CASSFQENTEAFF. The CDR3 DNA follows: TGTGCCAGCAGCTTCCAGGAGAACACTGAAGCTTTCTTT.

The CDR3 sequence: CASNGLNTQYF. For the CDR3, the DNA is TGTGCCAGCAACGGACTGAATACGCAGTATTTT. The chain links TRBV2 to TRBJ2-3; D may be TRBD2 (5 bases). Germline V gene data show CDR1 as SNHLY and CDR2 as FYNNEI. V was pared by 7 bases and J by 7 bases, with 9 bases between. The CDR3 runs to 11 residues.

V usage is TRBV20-1 and J usage is TRBJ2-1; D is ambiguous. V was shortened by 1 base and J by 7 bases, with 5 bases between the two germline ends. This CDR3 comprises 11 residues. Germline CDR1 DFQATT, CDR2 SNEGSKA (reference sequence). CDR3 residues: CSARVENEQFF. The CDR3 DNA sequence: TGCAGTGCTAGAGTCGAGAATGAGCAGTTCTTC.

The chain joins TRBV28 to TRBJ2-7; D not certain. CDR1 is MDHEN and CDR2 is SYDVKM in the germline V gene. V was shortened by 6 bases and J by 3 bases, with 12 bases between the two germline ends. CDR3 length equals 13 residues. DNA for the CDR3: TGTGCCAGCAGCCGCGGTGGCAGCTACGAGCAGTACTTC. It translates to CASSRGGSYEQYF.

The chain links TRBV29-1 to TRBJ2-3; 10 positions match TRBD2. J lost 2 bases, V lost 3 bases, and 8 bases had no gene match. The CDR3 runs to 16 residues. Germline V gene data show CDR1 as SQVTM and CDR2 as ANQGSEA. DNA of the CDR3: TGCAGCGTTGAGGGACAGCTAGCGGGGGTCACAGATACGCAGTATTTT. It specifies CSVEGQLAGVTDTQYF.

The chain has TRBV24-1 and TRBJ2-1, with a possible D match to TRBD1 (5 bases). Trimming cost V 7 bases and J 7 bases, with 13 bases left between them. The V gene's germline CDR1 is KGHDR and CDR2 SFDVKD. This CDR3 is 13 amino acids long. The CDR3 is CATSEVGVNEQFF. The CDR3 bases are TGTGCCACCAGCGAGGTAGGGGTGAATGAGCAGTTCTTC.

This sequence joins TRBV5-1 and TRBJ2-3; 7 nucleotides match TRBD2. The V and J ends lost 1 base and 0 bases, in that order; junction bases with no gene match: 2. The germline V gene encodes CDR1 SGHRS and CDR2 YFSETQ. This CDR3 region has 15 residues. The CDR3 sequence is CASSLLAASTDTQYF. The DNA of the CDR3 is TGCGCCAGCAGCTTGCTAGCGGCTAGCACAGATACGCAGTATTTT.